This T cell receptor beta chain originates from a study of post-analysis software for immune sequencing data. Unique molecular identifiers featured in each of the TCR beta cDNA libraries. TCRdb passed the PCR reads through MiXCR, listing each CDR3 protein once. The sample lists 550,000 to 700,000 distinct CDR3 sequences; roughly two fifths were seen once. The sample consisted of blood. The TCR comes from a girl aged 10-17 years with multiple sclerosis.

CDR3 protein: CASSLGVQQPQHF. CDR3 DNA sequence: TGTGCCAGCAGTTTGGGGGTCCAGCAGCCCCAGCATTTT. The chain uses TRBV6-6 and TRBJ1-5; a possible D gene is TRBD1 (5 bases). The CDR3 consists of 13 residues. Germline V gives CDR1 MNHNY, CDR2 SVGAGI (reference sequence). V was pared by 4 bases and J by 7 bases, with 11 bases between.